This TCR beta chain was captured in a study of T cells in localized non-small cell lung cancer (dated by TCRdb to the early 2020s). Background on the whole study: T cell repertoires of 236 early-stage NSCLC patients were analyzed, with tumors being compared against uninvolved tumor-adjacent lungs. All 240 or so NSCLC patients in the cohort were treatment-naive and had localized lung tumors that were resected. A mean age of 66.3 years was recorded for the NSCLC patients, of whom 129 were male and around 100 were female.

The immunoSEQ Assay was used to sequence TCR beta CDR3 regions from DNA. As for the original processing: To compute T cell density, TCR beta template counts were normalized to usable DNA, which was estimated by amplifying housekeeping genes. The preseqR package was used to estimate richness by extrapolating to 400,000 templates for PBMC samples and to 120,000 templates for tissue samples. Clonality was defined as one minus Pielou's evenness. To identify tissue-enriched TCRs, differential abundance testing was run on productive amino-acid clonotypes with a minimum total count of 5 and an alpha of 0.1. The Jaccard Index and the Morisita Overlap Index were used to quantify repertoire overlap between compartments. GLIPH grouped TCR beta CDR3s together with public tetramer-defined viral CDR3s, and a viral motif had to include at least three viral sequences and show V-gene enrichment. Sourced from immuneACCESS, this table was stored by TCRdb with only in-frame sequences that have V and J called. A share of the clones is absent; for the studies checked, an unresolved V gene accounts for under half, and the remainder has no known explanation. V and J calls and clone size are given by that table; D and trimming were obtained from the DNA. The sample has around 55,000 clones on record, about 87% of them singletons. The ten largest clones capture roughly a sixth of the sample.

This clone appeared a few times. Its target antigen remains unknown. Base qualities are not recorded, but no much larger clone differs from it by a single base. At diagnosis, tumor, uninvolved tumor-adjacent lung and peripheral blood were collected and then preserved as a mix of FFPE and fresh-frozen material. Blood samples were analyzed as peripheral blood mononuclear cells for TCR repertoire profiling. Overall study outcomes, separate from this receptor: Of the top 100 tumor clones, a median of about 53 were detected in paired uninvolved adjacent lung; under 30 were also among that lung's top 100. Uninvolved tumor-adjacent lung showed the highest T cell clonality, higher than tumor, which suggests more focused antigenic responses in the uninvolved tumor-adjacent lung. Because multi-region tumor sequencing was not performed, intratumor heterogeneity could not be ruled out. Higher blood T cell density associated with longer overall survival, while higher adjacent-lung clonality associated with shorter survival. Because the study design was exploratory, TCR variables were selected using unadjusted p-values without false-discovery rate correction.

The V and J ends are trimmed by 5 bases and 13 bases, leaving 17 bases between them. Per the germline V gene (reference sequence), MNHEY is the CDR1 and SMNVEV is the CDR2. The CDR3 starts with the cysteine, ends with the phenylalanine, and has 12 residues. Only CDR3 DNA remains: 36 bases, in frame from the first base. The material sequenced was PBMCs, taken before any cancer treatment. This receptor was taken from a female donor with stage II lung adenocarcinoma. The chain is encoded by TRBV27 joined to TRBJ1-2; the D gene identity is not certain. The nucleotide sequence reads TGTGCCAGCAGTCACCCCCTGGCAGCGCCCACCTTC. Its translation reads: CASSHPLAAPTF.